The 26 T cell receptor beta chains in this list originate from one sample, sequenced in a study of blood T cell repertoires in COVID-19. Assay used: immunoSEQ multiplex PCR; TCRdb lists only in-frame clones, some missing. The repertoire has around 140,000 clones, under 85% of them found once; the top ten carry about 1.6%. The sequenced material came from peripheral blood. These receptors all come from a human donor in a cohort sampled during active COVID-19.

The gene calls are TRBV15 and TRBJ1-2, with TRBD1 matching 8 bases. The CDR3 spans 14 residues. Germline trimming cut 3 bases from V and 8 bases from J; bases unmatched to any gene: 8. Germline V gene sequence: CDR1 LNHNV, CDR2 YYDKDF (reference sequence). The CDR3 nucleotides read TGTGCCACCAGCAGTGGCCAGGGGGCGCGGGGCTACACCTTC. Translating gives CATSSGQGARGYTF.

This clone was seen a few times. The rearrangement uses TRBV19 and TRBJ2-1, with TRBD2 matching over 9 bases. Germline assignment: CDR1 LNHDA and CDR2 SQIVND (reference sequence). This CDR3 has 16 residues. Trimming took 0 bases from V and 3 from J; bases not matched to a gene: 3. CDR3 sequence (DNA): TGTGCCAGTAGTATAGAGGCGGGAGGGCTCTACAATGAGCAGTTCTTC. Translation gives CASSIEAGGLYNEQFF. Variable domain in full (rest from reference TRBV19 and TRBJ2-1): DGGITQSPKYLFRKEGQNVTLSCEQNLNHDAMYWYRQDPGQGLRLIYYSQIVNDFQKGDIAEGYSVSREKKESFPLTVTSAQKNPTAFYLCASSIEAGGLYNEQFFGPGTRLTVL.

This chain connects TRBV6-2 or TRBV6-3 to TRBJ1-1, with unresolved D. This CDR3 comprises 14 residues. Germline V gene lookup returns CDR1 MNHEY and CDR2 SVGEGT. The V gene lost 7 bases and the J gene lost 0 bases, with 12 bases spanning the gap. In DNA form, the CDR3 reads TGTGCCAGCACCCCGGGCGGGGTGAACACTGAAGCTTTCTTT. It specifies CASTPGGVNTEAFF.

The sample holds one count of this clone. Given the absence of the conserved phenylalanine or tryptophan at the CDR3 end, a read error is likely. The DNA is omitted, as the CDR3 cannot be located on it reliably, and the CDR3 follows TCRdb's listing. The gene calls are TRBV10-1 and TRBJ2-7; the D call in the table, TRBD2, was not verified against the DNA. Germline assignment: CDR1 WNHNN and CDR2 SYGVQD (reference sequence). A total of 15 residues make up the CDR3, ends included. CDR3 loop: CASPRPPTFRAEQPL.

This rearrangement joins TRBV28 to TRBJ2-6; no clear D gene. V lost 10 bases to trimming and J lost 0 bases, with 13 bases between them. The CDR3 runs to 15 residues. Germline V CDR1 and CDR2: MDHEN, SYDVKM. The CDR3 region has the DNA TGTGCCACCGAGTCCAGACTCTCTGGGGCCAACGTCCTGACTTTC. Translating it yields CATESRLSGANVLTF. The full variable domain, in which reference TRBV28 and TRBJ2-6 provide the parts outside the CDR3, is DVKVTQSSRYLVKRTGEKVFLECVQDMDHENMFWYRQDPGLGLRLIYFSYDVKMKEKGDIPEGYSVSREKKERFSLILESASTNQTSMYLCATESRLSGANVLTFGAGSRLTVL.

The V and J genes are TRBV7-8 and TRBJ1-3, with D possibly matching TRBD1 (6 bases). The length of the CDR3 is 15 residues. Germline values: CDR1 SGHVS, CDR2 FQNEAQ. Trimming pared 5 bases from V and 4 bases from J, leaving 15 bases between. The chain's CDR3 is CASSRGTSPGNTIYF. The CDR3 bases are TGTGCCAGCAGCAGAGGGACATCGCCGGGAAACACCATATATTTT.

The genes are TRBV7-6 and TRBJ2-3; D possibly corresponds to TRBD1 (6 bases). Germline V CDR1 and CDR2: SGHVS, FNYEAQ. V was clipped by 5 bases and J by 2 bases, with 17 bases between them. The CDR3 consists of 16 residues. The CDR3, as DNA: TGTGCCAGCAGCGTCCAGGGACACCTTTACACAGATACGCAGTATTTT. As protein: CASSVQGHLYTDTQYF.

V is TRBV27 and J is TRBJ1-5; TRBD1 agrees at 7 bases. This CDR3 is built from 14 residues. Germline V gives CDR1 MNHEY, CDR2 SMNVEV (reference sequence). V lost 3 bases and J lost 7; bases outside the gene matches: 6. CDR3: CASSFAGGWQPQHF. The CDR3 DNA follows: TGTGCCAGCAGTTTTGCAGGGGGATGGCAGCCCCAGCATTTT.

On this clone: The germline gene is not matched at one end of the junction; a read error may be the cause. The CDR3 coding sequence is TGTGCCAGCTCAACACCCCTAGCGGGAGGAGAGCAGTTCTTC. Its translation: CASSTPLAGGEQFF. The chain recombines TRBV18 with TRBJ2-1, with TRBD2 matching 11 bases. Germline V gene data show CDR1 as KGHSH and CDR2 as LQKENI. CDR3 length: 14 amino acids.

The rearrangement uses TRBV19 and TRBJ2-7; 10 bases map to TRBD2. The CDR3 runs to 15 residues. The trim removed 3 bases at V and 7 bases at J, leaving 9 bases unmatched. Germline V CDR1 and CDR2: LNHDA, SQIVND (reference sequence). CDR3 loop: CASSIGQREGEEQYF. The DNA for the CDR3 is TGTGCCAGTAGTATTGGACAGCGGGAGGGGGAGGAGCAGTACTTC.

This chain links TRBV12-2 with TRBJ2-1; TRBD2, the table's D call, was not compared with the DNA. TRBV12-2 is tagged as a pseudogene. The CDR3 sequence is 15 residues long. The CDR3 coding sequence is TGTGCAAGTCGCCCCCGACTAGCGGGAGACAATGAGCAGTTCTTC. This encodes CASRPRLAGDNEQFF.

This sequence joins TRBV6-5 and TRBJ2-7, with 10 bases matching TRBD1. After removal of 10 bases from V and 5 bases from J, the junction contained 11 bases not matched to a gene. Per germline, CDR1 MNHEY and CDR2 SVGAGI. The CDR3 has 14 amino acids. CDR3 protein: CATKDRGAFDEQYF. The CDR3 nucleotides are TGTGCCACCAAGGACAGGGGGGCTTTCGACGAGCAGTACTTC.

The chain combines TRBV28 with TRBJ2-5; D possibly corresponds to TRBD1 (6 bases). Trimming shortened V by 6 bases and J by 5 bases, and 19 bases separated the two germline ends. The CDR3 length is 15 residues. CDR1 and CDR2 (germline): MDHEN, SYDVKM. CDR3 region: CASSVLGGGVETQYF. Written as DNA, the CDR3 is TGTGCCAGCAGCGTATTAGGGGGTGGCGTCGAGACCCAGTACTTC.

This chain joins TRBV3-1 (or the pseudogene TRBV3-2) and TRBJ2-7, with TRBD1 matching over 9 bases. Germline V gives CDR1 LGHDT, CDR2 YNNKEL (reference sequence). V trimming: 2 bases; J trimming: 4 bases; junction bases outside the gene matches: 9. CDR3 length: 16 residues. CDR3 loop: CASSQPGTGRGYEQYF. CDR3 DNA: TGTGCCAGCAGCCAACCTGGGACAGGGCGAGGGTACGAGCAGTACTTC.

The genes are TRBV7-3 and TRBJ1-6; 7 nucleotides agree with TRBD1. Per germline, CDR1 SGHTA and CDR2 FQGTGA. Trimming at V came to 5 bases and at J to 10 bases, leaving 5 bases not matched to a gene. The CDR3 runs to 13 residues. As DNA, the CDR3 is TGTGCCAGCAGCACTCAACAGGGGTCACCCCTCCACTTT. Protein: CASSTQQGSPLHF.

The V and J genes are TRBV6-2 or TRBV6-3 and TRBJ2-2; 9 positions match TRBD2. V lost 3 bases and J lost 2; bases outside the gene matches: 7. Germline values: CDR1 MNHEY, CDR2 SVGEGT. The length of the CDR3 is 17 residues. CDR3 nucleotides: TGTGCCAGCAGTTATGGAGTAGCGGGAGATAACACCGGGGAGCTGTTTTTT. It encodes CASSYGVAGDNTGELFF.

This sequence joins TRBV6-2 or TRBV6-3 and TRBJ2-2; the match to TRBD1 covers 8 bases. V was pared by 6 bases and J by 6 bases, with 12 bases of the junction left unmatched. Looked up from germline, CDR1 is MNHEY and CDR2 is SVGEGT. CDR3 length: 16 amino acids. The CDR3 here is CASSLRGDRYSGELFF. Written as DNA, the CDR3 is TGTGCCAGCAGCTTGAGGGGGGACAGGTATTCCGGGGAGCTGTTTTTT.

The gene calls are TRBV19 and TRBJ1-2, with 10 positions matching TRBD1. CDR1 is LNHDA, CDR2 SQIVND, per germline (reference sequence). The trim removed 5 bases at V and 4 bases at J, leaving 4 bases unmatched. The CDR3 extends over 14 amino acids. The CDR3 DNA follows: TGTGCCAGTAGTGTGGACAGGGGGAGCTATGGCTACACCTTC. Amino acid sequence: CASSVDRGSYGYTF. The full variable domain, completed using reference TRBV19 and TRBJ1-2, is DGGITQSPKYLFRKEGQNVTLSCEQNLNHDAMYWYRQDPGQGLRLIYYSQIVNDFQKGDIAEGYSVSREKKESFPLTVTSAQKNPTAFYLCASSVDRGSYGYTFGSGTRLTVV.

This clone has only one observation. The chain has TRBV28 and TRBJ1-2, with D tentatively TRBD1 (5 bases). V was clipped by 6 bases and J by 3 bases, with 14 bases between them. CDR3 length: 14 residues. Germline loops: CDR1 MDHEN, CDR2 SYDVKM. The CDR3 nucleotides read TGTGCCAGCAGCCCCGAACAGGACCACTATGGCTACACCTTC. Protein: CASSPEQDHYGYTF.

V is TRBV7-9 and J is TRBJ1-1; TRBD1 matches 7 bases. Looked up from germline, CDR1 is SEHNR and CDR2 is FQNEAQ (reference sequence). V lost 4 bases, J lost 0 bases, and 11 bases stayed unmatched. This CDR3 region has 17 residues. Written as DNA, the CDR3 is TGTGCCAGCAGCTCATTAGCGGGGGGACAGTTGAACACTGAAGCTTTCTTT. It yields the protein CASSSLAGGQLNTEAFF.

This clone has a single count. This sequence joins TRBV28 and TRBJ2-1; 11 bases map to TRBD2. V dropped 5 bases and J dropped 15; count of bases not matched to a gene: 15. The CDR3 has 15 amino acids. CDR1 is MDHEN, CDR2 SYDVKM, per germline. As DNA, the CDR3 is TGTGCCAGCAGTGGCCCGACTAGCGGGGTTTCCGGTGTGTTCTTC. Its translation is CASSGPTSGVSGVFF.

V and J are TRBV27 and TRBJ2-7, with 10 bases lining up with TRBD1. Germline-derived CDR1 and CDR2 are MNHEY and SMNVEV (reference sequence). Trimming cost V 2 bases and J 4 bases; bases outside gene matches: 2. There are 14 residues in the CDR3. CDR3 in DNA: TGTGCCAGCAGTTTAAGGACAGGGGGGTACGAGCAGTACTTC. Protein product: CASSLRTGGYEQYF.

This rearrangement joins TRBV4-2 to TRBJ2-7; D is perhaps TRBD1 (6 bases). V was shortened by 3 bases and J by 5 bases, with 14 bases between the two germline ends. Germline V lookup: CDR1 LGHNA, CDR2 YNFKEQ. CDR3 size: 14 residues. The CDR3 nucleotides are TGTGCCAGCAGCCAGGCGTCCGGGGACAACGAGCAGTACTTC. Translation: CASSQASGDNEQYF.

This clone was observed a single time. This chain uses TRBV9 with TRBJ1-3; unclear D gene. V shed 5 bases and J shed 0 bases, with 9 bases lying between them. Germline-derived CDR1 and CDR2 are SGDLS and YYNGEE. The CDR3 covers 14 residues. The CDR3 protein is CASRSGTSGNTIYF. The CDR3 DNA reads as TGTGCCAGCAGGTCAGGCACCTCTGGAAACACCATATATTTT.

The CDR3 reads CASSVGLAGARTRGELFF. The CDR3 region has the DNA TGTGCCAGCAGCGTGGGACTAGCGGGAGCCCGGACCCGGGGGGAGCTGTTTTTT. The genes are TRBV5-6 and TRBJ2-2; TRBD2 aligns across 14 bases. This CDR3 has 18 residues. The V gene end was trimmed by 4 bases and the J gene end by 8 bases; junction bases not matched to a gene: 13. Germline CDR1 reads SGHDT; CDR2 reads YYEEEE.

This sequence joins TRBV2 and TRBJ2-3; the match to TRBD2 covers 8 bases. The CDR3 is 12 residues long. V trimming: 10 bases; J trimming: 5 bases; junction bases outside the gene matches: 5. Germline lookup yields CDR1 SNHLY and CDR2 FYNNEI. CDR3 amino acids: CATGLGIDTQYF. The CDR3 DNA sequence: TGTGCCACGGGACTAGGTATAGATACGCAGTATTTT.